One sample yielded the 31 T cell receptor beta chains listed below, sequenced in a study of T-cell reconstitution after alpha-beta-depleted transplantation in children (dated by TCRdb to about 2016). Libraries were built with PCR. The sequencer listed for this sample is Illumina HiSeq 2500. TCR libraries were prepared with molecular barcoding, using unique molecular identifiers to normalize TCRbeta repertoire quantification. In TCRdb, the public reads were trimmed at Q25 with fastp and aligned with MiXCR, with productive beta chains retained. Records with the same CDR3 protein are collapsed into one entry carrying the most frequent genes and DNA. A total of a few hundred thousand distinct CDR3 sequences appear in this sample, approximately 12% of them only once. About 5.4% of the sample belongs to the ten largest clones. The sequencing here drew on PBMCs from the stem cell graft donor, taken from the stem cell graft. These TCRs come from a human donor who donated a stem cell graft to a child with combined immunodeficiency.

Many counts were recorded for this clonotype. This chain uses TRBV5-1 with TRBJ2-2; weak D call: TRBD2 (5 bases). V was clipped by 5 bases and J by 7 bases, with 12 bases between them. The CDR3 covers 13 residues. Per the germline V gene, CDR1 is SGHRS and CDR2 is YFSETQ. In nucleotides, the CDR3 is TGCGCCAGCAGACTGGGAGACTACGGGGAGCTGTTTTTT. It yields the protein CASRLGDYGELFF.

This clonotype was detected a few times. The genes are TRBV12-3 or TRBV12-4 and TRBJ1-1; TRBD1 aligns across 10 bases. The CDR3 totals 17 residues. Trimming at V came to 7 bases and at J to 5 bases, leaving 16 bases not matched to a gene. CDR3 DNA: TGTGCCAGCACCAAAGGGACAGGGGCCTCCTATGGGACTGAAGCTTTCTTT. Encoded protein: CASTKGTGASYGTEAFF.

The genes are TRBV27 and TRBJ2-5; TRBD2 agrees at 8 bases. Trimming took 6 bases from V and 0 from J; bases not matched to a gene: 12. CDR3 length equals 17 residues. The germline gives CDR1 MNHEY, CDR2 SMNVEV (reference sequence). The CDR3, as DNA: TGTGCCAGCAGCTCCAGCCCCGGGGGGGCGTACCAAGAGACCCAGTACTTC. Encoded protein: CASSSSPGGAYQETQYF.

This clonotype occurred many times. CDR3 nucleotides: TGTGCCACCAGTCCCCCCGGAAAACCCTACGAGCAGTACTTC. It is translated as CATSPPGKPYEQYF. The gene calls are TRBV24-1 and TRBJ2-7; D unresolved. Per germline, CDR1 KGHDR and CDR2 SFDVKD. Trimming cost V 6 bases and J 2 bases, with 13 bases left between them. The CDR3 spans 14 residues.

This clonotype was seen a few times. The chain has TRBV12-3 or TRBV12-4 and TRBJ2-4; D unresolved. The CDR3 has 12 residues. Trimming took 4 bases from V and 7 from J, leaving 8 bases between them. The CDR3 region is CASSSSLNIQYF. DNA of the CDR3: TGTGCCAGCAGTTCCAGTCTTAACATTCAGTACTTC.

V gene TRBV11-2 combines with J gene TRBJ2-1, with 7 bases lining up with TRBD2. The length of the CDR3 is 18 residues. V shed 1 base, J shed 0 bases, and the junction held 9 bases outside the gene matches. Germline-derived CDR1 and CDR2 are SGHAT and FQNNGV. Here the CDR3 reads CASSLVGKRGSSYNEQFF. The CDR3 DNA reads TGTGCCAGCAGCTTAGTTGGGAAGCGGGGAAGCTCCTACAATGAGCAGTTCTTC.

The chain uses TRBV20-1 and TRBJ2-3, with no clear D. This CDR3 is built from 15 residues. V was pared by 0 bases and J by 3 bases, with 13 bases between. Per germline, CDR1 DFQATT and CDR2 SNEGSKA (reference sequence). The chain's CDR3 is CSAREVRYRTDTQYF. DNA for the CDR3: TGCAGTGCTAGAGAGGTGAGGTACCGGACAGATACGCAGTATTTT.

The rearrangement joins TRBV20-1 to TRBJ2-1, with 9 positions matching TRBD2. The length of the CDR3 is 12 residues. Trimming cost V 6 bases and J 5 bases; bases outside gene matches: 2. Germline V CDR1 and CDR2: DFQATT, SNEGSKA (reference sequence). The CDR3 nucleotides are TGCAGTGCCAGCGGGGGGCACAATGAGCAGTTCTTC. It specifies CSASGGHNEQFF.

This clonotype showed up just a few times. The chain links TRBV3-1 to TRBJ2-7; D uncertain. Germline CDR1 and CDR2: LGHDT and YNNKEL (reference sequence). V was shortened by 7 bases and J by 2 bases, with 12 bases between the two germline ends. This CDR3 has 13 residues. The CDR3 sequence is CASTPTPPYEQYF. CDR3 bases: TGTGCCAGCACTCCGACGCCTCCCTACGAGCAGTACTTC.

The rearrangement uses TRBV20-1 and TRBJ2-1; TRBD2 matches at 8 bases. V dropped 3 bases and J dropped 0; count of bases not matched to a gene: 7. The germline V gene encodes CDR1 DFQATT and CDR2 SNEGSKA (reference sequence). This CDR3 is 16 amino acids long. The CDR3 nucleotides are TGCAGTGCTAGGACGCGACTAGCGCTCTCCTACAATGAGCAGTTCTTC. It specifies CSARTRLALSYNEQFF.

The sample holds many counts of this clonotype. The CDR3 coding sequence is TGCAGTGCCCCCTCCAGATTTAACTATGGCTACACCTTC. Encoded protein: CSAPSRFNYGYTF. The chain couples TRBV20-1 to TRBJ1-2; no clear D gene. The CDR3 totals 13 residues. Germline values: CDR1 DFQATT, CDR2 SNEGSKA (reference sequence). The V end lost 6 bases, the J end lost 1 base, and 12 bases lay between the germline ends.

This clonotype was observed a handful of times. The chain is built from TRBV7-8 and TRBJ2-1; the match to TRBD2 covers 12 bases. Germline V gene sequence: CDR1 SGHVS, CDR2 FQNEAQ. The V gene end was trimmed by 4 bases and the J gene end by 6 bases; junction bases not matched to a gene: 7. The CDR3 contains 16 residues. The CDR3: CASSSHLLAGGNEQFF. In nucleotides, the CDR3 is TGTGCCAGCAGCTCCCACCTACTAGCGGGAGGCAATGAGCAGTTCTTC.

Concerning this clonotype: The CDR3 end shows no conserved phenylalanine or tryptophan, and so a read error is likely. This chain connects TRBV7-3 to TRBJ1-5; D ambiguous. The ends were cut back, 5 bases at V and 1 base at J, with 6 bases in the middle. Germline V lookup: CDR1 SGHTA, CDR2 FQGTGA. This CDR3 is 13 amino acids long. CDR3 residues: CASSASSNQPQHY. DNA for the CDR3: TGTGCCAGCAGCGCCTCAAGCAATCAGCCCCAGCATTAT.

With regard to this clonotype: The conserved phenylalanine or tryptophan normally closing the CDR3 is absent here, so this likely arose from a read error. The chain employs TRBV7-2 and TRBJ1-2; 8 nucleotides align to TRBD1. The trim removed 3 bases at V and 8 bases at J, leaving 11 bases unmatched. Germline assignment: CDR1 SGHTA and CDR2 FQGNSA. This CDR3 contains 15 residues. In DNA, the CDR3 is TGTGCCAGCAGCTTTAAGACAGGGGTCCAGGGGGGCTACACCTGC. Translated: CASSFKTGVQGGYTC.

The genes are TRBV7-7 and TRBJ2-5; perhaps TRBD1 as D (6 bases). V was cut by 5 bases and J by 1 base, with 11 bases left in between. The CDR3 runs to 14 residues. Per germline, CDR1 SSHAT and CDR2 FNYEAQ (reference sequence). The DNA for the CDR3 is TGTGCCAGCAGCCGACGGGACATCCAAGAGACCCAGTACTTC. This gives the protein CASSRRDIQETQYF.

The chain's CDR3 is CASSQATVSNYGYTF. CDR3 nucleotide sequence: TGCGCCAGCAGCCAGGCGACGGTGTCTAACTATGGCTACACCTTC. This chain connects TRBV5-1 to TRBJ1-2; D is unresolved. Germline V gives CDR1 SGHRS, CDR2 YFSETQ. Trimming cost V 4 bases and J 0 bases, with 13 bases left between them. The CDR3 contains 15 residues.

This rearrangement joins TRBV28 to TRBJ1-6; D is possibly TRBD1 (5 bases). Per the germline V gene, CDR1 is MDHEN and CDR2 is SYDVKM. The CDR3 has 14 amino acids. V lost 1 base and J lost 9, with 10 bases in between. In nucleotides, the CDR3 is TGTGCCAGCAGTTTATTACGGGACGGTTCACCCCTCCACTTT. It encodes CASSLLRDGSPLHF.

The genes are TRBV11-2 and TRBJ2-4; D is possibly TRBD1 (6 bases). CDR1 and CDR2 (germline): SGHAT, FQNNGV. The CDR3 loop spans 18 amino acids. The ends were cut back, 4 bases at V and 0 bases at J, with 19 bases in the middle. The CDR3 reads CASSSHSQGLIAKNIQYF. The CDR3, as DNA: TGTGCCAGCAGCTCCCACTCACAGGGTCTCATAGCCAAAAACATTCAGTACTTC.

The J gene is TRBJ2-4, the V gene TRBV11-1; tentative D call: TRBD1 (6 bases). The CDR3 extends over 19 amino acids. Germline CDR1 is SGHAT and CDR2 is FQDESV (reference sequence). Trimming removed 3 bases at V and 6 bases at J, with 27 bases between. The CDR3 region has the DNA TGTGCCAGCAGCTTCGGGCAGGAGGAATACAGGGTCAGGCGAAACATTCAGTACTTC. Its protein is CASSFGQEEYRVRRNIQYF.

This clonotype was seen ten or more times. The J gene is TRBJ2-4, the V gene TRBV7-2; TRBD1 matches 7 bases. The CDR3 runs 13 residues. Germline loops: CDR1 SGHTA, CDR2 FQGNSA. After removal of 5 bases from V and 9 bases from J, the junction contained 7 bases not matched to a gene. CDR3 sequence (DNA): TGTGCCAGCAGCCCAAGGGGACAGCTCATTCAGTACTTC. Translation: CASSPRGQLIQYF.

V and J are TRBV20-1 and TRBJ2-1; D tentatively reads TRBD1 or TRBD2 (5 bases each). Germline assignment: CDR1 DFQATT and CDR2 SNEGSKA (reference sequence). The CDR3 consists of 15 residues. The ends were cut back, 0 bases at V and 9 bases at J, with 18 bases in the middle. The CDR3 loop is CSARDVAGWGSEQFF. The CDR3, as DNA: TGCAGTGCTAGAGATGTGGCGGGCTGGGGGAGTGAGCAGTTCTTC.

A few counts support this clonotype. CDR3 sequence reads: CAAATEVADTQYF. Written as DNA, the CDR3 is TGTGCCGCGGCAACGGAGGTGGCAGATACGCAGTATTTT. This rearrangement joins TRBV7-2 to TRBJ2-3; TRBD2 might be the D (5 bases). Germline V gives CDR1 SGHTA, CDR2 FQGNSA. CDR3 size: 13 residues. Trimming stripped 11 bases from V and 4 bases from J, with 16 bases between. Supplemented by reference TRBV7-2 and TRBJ2-3, the full variable domain reads GAGVSQSPSNKVTEKGKDVELRCDPISGHTALYWYRQSLGQGLEFLIYFQGNSAPDKSGLPSDRFSAERTGGSVSTLTIQRTQQEDSAVYLCAAATEVADTQYFGPGTRLTVL.

This clonotype turned up a few times. The genes are TRBV7-9 and TRBJ2-5; D is unclear. The ends were cut back, 0 bases at V and 3 bases at J, with 5 bases in the middle. Germline CDR1 and CDR2: SEHNR and FQNEAQ (reference sequence). The CDR3 is 13 amino acids. In DNA, the CDR3 is TGTGCCAGCAGCTTAGCCAGTGAAGAGACCCAGTACTTC. This translates into CASSLASEETQYF.

The J gene is TRBJ2-7, the V gene TRBV6-1, with TRBD2 matching over 7 bases. This CDR3 spans 14 amino acids. The germline V gene has CDR1 MNHNS and CDR2 SASEGT. V trimming: 5 bases; J trimming: 0 bases; junction bases outside the gene matches: 4. The CDR3 is CASSITSDSYEQYF. In DNA, the CDR3 is TGTGCCAGCAGTATTACTAGCGACTCCTACGAGCAGTACTTC.

The chain carries TRBV20-1 and TRBJ1-6; no clear D gene. V was trimmed by 1 base and J by 7 bases, leaving 8 bases between them. Germline V CDR1 and CDR2: DFQATT, SNEGSKA (reference sequence). The CDR3 has 13 residues. The CDR3 coding sequence is TGCAGTGCTAGAGGGCTACAGAATTCACCCCTCCACTTT. This sequence encodes CSARGLQNSPLHF.

This clonotype has more than one count but fewer than ten. The V gene is TRBV6-6, the J gene TRBJ2-7, with 9 bases fitting TRBD1. The CDR3 totals 13 residues. From germline, CDR1 is MNHNY and CDR2 SVGAGI (reference sequence). Trimming removed 8 bases from V and 5 bases from J; junction bases left unmatched: 7. The CDR3 DNA follows: TGTGCCAGCCATACAGGGGGCGGCCACGAGCAGTACTTC. This translates into CASHTGGGHEQYF.

Only a few counts were recorded for this clonotype. V gene TRBV20-1 combines with J gene TRBJ2-1; 7 nucleotides align to TRBD1. The CDR3 is 17 amino acids. V was pared by 5 bases and J by 5 bases, with 18 bases of the junction left unmatched. CDR1 and CDR2 (germline): DFQATT, SNEGSKA (reference sequence). In DNA, the CDR3 is TGCAGTGCTCCGACACCTAACAGGGGAAGGTTTGACAATGAGCAGTTCTTC. Its protein is CSAPTPNRGRFDNEQFF.

This clonotype was counted a single time. V usage is TRBV5-1 and J usage is TRBJ2-3; D may match TRBD1 or TRBD2 (5 bases each). The ends were cut back, 4 bases at V and 0 bases at J, with 15 bases in the middle. Germline CDR1 is SGHRS and CDR2 is YFSETQ. This CDR3 comprises 16 residues. This chain's CDR3 is CASSHGGDGSTDTQYF. The CDR3 DNA reads TGCGCCAGCAGCCATGGTGGGGACGGAAGCACAGATACGCAGTATTTT.

In this sample, this clonotype turned up many times. The rearrangement uses TRBV24-1 and TRBJ2-3; no clear D. In germline, CDR1 is KGHDR, CDR2 SFDVKD. The V gene lost 4 bases and the J gene lost 0 bases, with 10 bases spanning the gap. CDR3 length equals 15 residues. The CDR3 sequence is CATSEGSRSTDTQYF. In DNA, the CDR3 is TGTGCCACCAGTGAAGGTAGCAGGAGCACAGATACGCAGTATTTT.

The rearrangement joins TRBV5-6 to TRBJ2-1, with 12 bases that match TRBD2. In germline, CDR1 is SGHDT, CDR2 YYEEEE. J lost 10 bases, V lost 1 base, and 6 bases had no gene match. The CDR3 runs 15 residues. CDR3 amino acids: CASSLLLAGGREQFF. CDR3 DNA sequence: TGTGCCAGCAGCTTGCTCCTAGCGGGAGGGCGAGAGCAGTTCTTC.

The V and J genes are TRBV2 and TRBJ2-2; D remains ambiguous. There are 14 residues in the CDR3. The germline V gene encodes CDR1 SNHLY and CDR2 FYNNEI. V was shortened by 2 bases and J by 4 bases, with 8 bases between the two germline ends. The CDR3, as DNA: TGTGCCAGCAGTGAATTAAAGATCACCGGGGAGCTGTTTTTT. This translates into CASSELKITGELFF.